This TCR beta chain was captured by sequencing in a study of radiation and T cells in renal cell carcinoma. Turning to the study itself: Nephrectomy followed 15 Gy stereotactic body radiation by 4 weeks. Notes on the study in general: Top tumor clonotypes rose in blood 2 weeks post-radiation, then contracted.

The data were produced by immunoSEQ multiplex PCR, yet TCRdb's version contains in-frame clones alone and is incomplete. The table includes 100,000 to 150,000 clones, about four fifths detected once. Time point given: baseline pretreatment blood. Treatment defined: 15 Gy SBRT to primary tumor, nephrectomy 4 weeks later. Radiation-treated patients gave blood at baseline, week 2 and week 4. This renal cell carcinoma was of the clear cell type. A note on this clone: Its specificity is not known.

The germline V gene has CDR1 SGHAT and CDR2 FQNNGV. The CDR3 has 15 amino acids. V dropped 3 bases and J dropped 5; count of bases not matched to a gene: 7. The V and J genes are TRBV11-2 and TRBJ1-1; 9 bases are shared with TRBD1. Material: blood, obtained from a patient whose treatment included radiotherapy and nephrectomy. The sequence derives from a woman aged 55-70 years with renal cell carcinoma. The CDR3, as DNA: TGTGCCAGCAGCTTCCGACAGGGGGGGAAAACTGAAGCTTTCTTT. Residues: CASSFRQGGKTEAFF.